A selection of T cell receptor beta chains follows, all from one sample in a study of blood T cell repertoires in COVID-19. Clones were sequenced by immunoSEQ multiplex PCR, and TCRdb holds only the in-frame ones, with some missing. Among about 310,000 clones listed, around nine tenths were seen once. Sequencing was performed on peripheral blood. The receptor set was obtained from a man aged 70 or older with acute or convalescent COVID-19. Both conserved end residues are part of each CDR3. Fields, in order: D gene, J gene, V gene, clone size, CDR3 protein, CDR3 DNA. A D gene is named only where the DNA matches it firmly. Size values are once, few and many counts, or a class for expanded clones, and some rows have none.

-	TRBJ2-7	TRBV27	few	CASSFLGSGYEQYF	TGTGCCAGCAGTTTCCTAGGGTCGGGATACGAGCAGTACTTC
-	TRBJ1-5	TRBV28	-	CASSGQQGNQPQHF	TGTGCCAGCAGTGGACAACAGGGAAATCAGCCCCAGCATTTT
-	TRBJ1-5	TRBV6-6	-	CASTLSGSDSNQPQHF	TGTGCCAGCACCCTTTCCGGGAGTGACAGCAATCAGCCCCAGCATTTT
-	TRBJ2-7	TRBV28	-	CASRFTLSSYEQYF	TGTGCCAGCAGGTTCACCCTGAGCTCCTACGAGCAGTACTTC
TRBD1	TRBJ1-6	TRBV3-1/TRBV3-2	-	CASMMGQANSPLHF	TGTGCCAGCATGATGGGACAGGCCAATTCACCCCTCCACTTT
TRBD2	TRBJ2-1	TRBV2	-	CATKGLAGAYNEQFF	TGTGCCACCAAAGGGCTAGCGGGGGCCTACAATGAGCAGTTCTTC
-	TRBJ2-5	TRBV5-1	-	CASSGGTTVETQYF	TGCGCCAGCAGCGGCGGGACGACGGTAGAGACCCAGTACTTC
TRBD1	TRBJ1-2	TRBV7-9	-	CASSRRTGGPDGYTF	TGTGCCAGCAGCCGCCGAACAGGGGGCCCTGATGGCTACACCTTC
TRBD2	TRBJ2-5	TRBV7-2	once	CASSLVASGSPLPQYF	TGTGCCAGCAGCTTAGTGGCTAGCGGGAGCCCCCTTCCCCAGTACTTC
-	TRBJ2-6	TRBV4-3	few	CASSQEAPLAGSGANVLTF	TGCGCCAGCAGCCAAGAAGCGCCCCTTGCGGGTTCTGGGGCCAACGTCCTGACTTTC
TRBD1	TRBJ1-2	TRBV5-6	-	CASSLGQVGDYGYTF	TGTGCCAGCAGCCTGGGACAGGTTGGGGACTATGGCTACACCTTC
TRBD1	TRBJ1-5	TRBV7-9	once	CASSFHGTDNQPQHF	TGTGCCAGCAGCTTCCACGGGACAGACAATCAGCCCCAGCATTTT
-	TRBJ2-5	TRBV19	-	CASSITSLATQYF	TGTGCCAGTAGTATAACCAGTCTGGCGACCCAGTACTTC
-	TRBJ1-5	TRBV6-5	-	CATRRQADGDQPQHF	TGTGCCACTCGGAGGCAGGCCGATGGGGATCAGCCCCAGCATTTT
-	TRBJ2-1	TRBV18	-	CASSPPGLRLRANEQFF	TGTGCCAGCTCACCACCTGGGCTGAGGCTGCGGGCCAATGAGCAGTTCTTC
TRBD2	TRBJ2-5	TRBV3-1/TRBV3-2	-	CASSQRTSRETQYF	TGTGCCAGCAGCCAGAGGACTAGCCGGGAGACCCAGTACTTC
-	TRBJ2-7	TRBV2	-	CASGRRWGVPYEQYF	TGTGCCAGCGGCCGAAGGTGGGGGGTTCCCTACGAGCAGTACTTC
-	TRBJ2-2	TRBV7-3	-	CASSLLGSTGELFF	TGTGCCAGCAGCTTACTGGGCAGCACCGGGGAGCTGTTTTTT
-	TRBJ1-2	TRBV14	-	CASSQALRGYGYTF	TGTGCCAGCAGCCAAGCGCTCAGGGGCTATGGCTACACCTTC
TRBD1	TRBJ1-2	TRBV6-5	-	CASSLLQGARGYTF	TGTGCCAGCAGCCTGCTACAGGGGGCGAGGGGCTACACCTTC
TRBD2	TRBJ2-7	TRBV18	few	CASSPRLAGYHEQYF	TGTGCCAGCTCACCACGGCTAGCGGGATATCACGAGCAGTACTTC
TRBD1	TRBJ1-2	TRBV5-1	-	CASSFFPGTAKNYGYTF	TGCGCCAGCAGCTTTTTTCCCGGGACAGCAAAGAACTATGGCTACACCTTC
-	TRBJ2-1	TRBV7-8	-	CASSLDRAVYNEQFF	TGTGCCAGCAGCTTAGACAGGGCCGTGTACAATGAGCAGTTCTTC
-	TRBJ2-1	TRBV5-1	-	CASSLSPGDTYNEQFF	TGCGCCAGCAGCTTGTCCCCGGGAGACACCTACAATGAGCAGTTCTTC
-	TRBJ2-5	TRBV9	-	CASNPDRWGETQYF	TGTGCCAGCAATCCCGACAGGTGGGGAGAGACCCAGTACTTC
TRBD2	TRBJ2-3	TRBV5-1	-	CASTPGSRTSGTDTQYF	TGCGCCAGCACCCCCGGAAGCAGGACTAGCGGAACAGATACGCAGTATTTT
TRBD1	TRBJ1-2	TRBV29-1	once	CSVLGQGVLYGYTF	TGCAGCGTACTGGGACAGGGGGTCCTTTATGGCTACACCTTC
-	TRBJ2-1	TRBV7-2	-	CASSIVGGLSGSYNEQFF	TGTGCCAGCAGTATCGTCGGAGGCCTCTCAGGCTCCTACAATGAGCAGTTCTTC
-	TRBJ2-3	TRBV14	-	CASSLRGWRDTQYF	TGTGCCAGCAGCCTTAGGGGGTGGAGAGATACGCAGTATTTT
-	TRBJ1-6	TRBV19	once	CASRPPTGTTNSPLHF	TGTGCCAGTAGGCCCCCCACCGGGACAACGAATTCACCCCTCCACTTT